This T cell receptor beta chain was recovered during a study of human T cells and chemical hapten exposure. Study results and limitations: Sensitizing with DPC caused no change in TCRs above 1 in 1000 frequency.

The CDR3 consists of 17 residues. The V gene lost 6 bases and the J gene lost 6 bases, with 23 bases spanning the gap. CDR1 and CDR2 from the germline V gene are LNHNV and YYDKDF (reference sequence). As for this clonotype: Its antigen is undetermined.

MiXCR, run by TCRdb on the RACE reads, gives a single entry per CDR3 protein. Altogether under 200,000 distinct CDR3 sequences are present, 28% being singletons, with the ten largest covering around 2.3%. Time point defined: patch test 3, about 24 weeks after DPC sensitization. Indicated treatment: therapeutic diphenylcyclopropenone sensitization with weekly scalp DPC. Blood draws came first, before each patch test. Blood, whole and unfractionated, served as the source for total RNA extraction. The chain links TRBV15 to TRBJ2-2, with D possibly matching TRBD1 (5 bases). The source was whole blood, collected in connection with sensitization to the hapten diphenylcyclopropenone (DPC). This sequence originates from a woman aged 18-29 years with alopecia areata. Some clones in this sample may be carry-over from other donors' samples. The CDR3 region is CATRVDPSQGFPGELFF. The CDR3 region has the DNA TGTGCCACCAGAGTCGACCCTAGTCAGGGTTTCCCCGGGGAGCTGTTTTTT. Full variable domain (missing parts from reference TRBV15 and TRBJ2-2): DAMVIQNPRYQVTQFGKPVTLSCSQTLNHNVMYWYQQKSSQAPKLLFHYYDKDFNNEADTPDNFQSRRPNTSFCFLDIRSPGLGDTAMYLCATRVDPSQGFPGELFFGEGSRLTVL.